This TCR beta chain was sequenced for a study of technical replicates of blood from a few donors. Sequenced by immunoSEQ multiplex PCR; TCRdb stores in-frame clones only, minus some. The repertoire holds some 79,000 clones, with around 90% as singletons. The germline V gene encodes CDR1 LGHNA and CDR2 YSLEER. V lost 0 bases, J lost 4 bases, and 6 bases stayed unmatched. CDR3 length: 15 residues. The receptor comes from a human donor in good health. Some clones in this sample may be carry-over from other donors' samples. The V call is TRBV4-3, the J call TRBJ2-7; 7 bases match TRBD2. Sequencing input: T cells isolated from PBMCs. The CDR3 loop is CASSQDPGRGYEQYF. The CDR3 bases are TGCGCCAGCAGCCAAGATCCGGGGAGGGGATACGAGCAGTACTTC.